This T cell receptor beta chain was obtained from a study of blood T cell repertoires in COVID-19. Germline V gene sequence: CDR1 SNHLY, CDR2 FYNNEI. V gave up 4 bases and J gave up 12 bases, with 15 bases separating them. The CDR3 extends over 13 amino acids. In the original processing: By means of reference gene primer amplification, nucleated cell counts were estimated. The method was immunoSEQ multiplex PCR; TCRdb's version includes in-frame clones alone and lacks a portion of them. D and trimming come from the DNA, and the V and J calls and clone size come from that table. The data show fewer than 300,000 clones, approximately 88% seen once. The sample holds one count of this clone.

The clonotype was recovered from a human donor with COVID-19, enrolled during active disease. The donor label of this sample is uncertain. The chain uses TRBV2 and TRBJ1-4, with D hard to call. Sequencing input: peripheral blood. The DNA for the CDR3 is TGTGCCAGCAGTGGCGGTAGTTTCGGGGAACTGTTTTTT. As protein: CASSGGSFGELFF.